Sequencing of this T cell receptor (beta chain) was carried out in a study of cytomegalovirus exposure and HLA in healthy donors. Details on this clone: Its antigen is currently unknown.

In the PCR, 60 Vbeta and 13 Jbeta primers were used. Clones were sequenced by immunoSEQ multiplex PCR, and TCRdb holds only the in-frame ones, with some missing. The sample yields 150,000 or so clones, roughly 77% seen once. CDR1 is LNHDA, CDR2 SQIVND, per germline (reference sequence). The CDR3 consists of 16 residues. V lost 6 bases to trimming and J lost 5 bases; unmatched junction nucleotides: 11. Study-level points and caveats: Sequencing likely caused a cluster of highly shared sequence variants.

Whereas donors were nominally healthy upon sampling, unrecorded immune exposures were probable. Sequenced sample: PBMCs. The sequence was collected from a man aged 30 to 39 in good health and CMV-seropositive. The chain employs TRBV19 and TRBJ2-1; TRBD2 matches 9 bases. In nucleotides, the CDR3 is TGTGCCAGTAGCCGGCCTTTGACTAGCGGTAACAATGAGCAGTTCTTC. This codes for CASSRPLTSGNNEQFF.